The subject of this entry is one TCR beta chain. Its matching antigen is unknown. Possible read error: a much larger clone is one base away. Arm-PCR of CDR3 regions and iRepertoire HTBI primers were the basis on which TCR beta libraries were built. TCRdb re-derived calls from the multiplex PCR reads in MiXCR, one entry per CDR3 protein. In the table there are some 250,000 distinct CDR3 sequences, roughly 18% of which are singletons. These data belong to a study of regulatory T cells in long-lasting Graves disease. General study points: Study of thyroid tissue was not done, with only peripheral blood studied. TRBV28, TRBJ1-2 and TRBJ2-5 were favored in persistent disease.

The V gene's germline CDR1 is SEHNR and CDR2 FQNEAQ (reference sequence). CDR3 length: 14 amino acids. The time point denotes: newly diagnosed GD, antithyroid drugs for less than 3 months. PBMC RNA served as the TCR library source. The same specimen was also included in a second study, on T cells in Graves' hyperthyroidism and ophthalmopathy. In that study: Blood shared most expanded thyroid clonotypes above 0.001. Onset of ophthalmopathy came a median approximately 6.9 months after the model predicted it.

This receptor was taken from a woman aged 30 to 39 with Graves disease. Sample: peripheral blood mononuclear cells (PBMCs), taken at new diagnosis, from a patient treated with antithyroid drugs. The chain employs TRBV7-9 and TRBJ1-1; D call uncertain. CDR3 amino acids: CAGSLSVSSTEAFF. The CDR3 bases are TGTGCCGGCAGCTTATCAGTCAGCAGCACTGAAGCTTTCTTT.